This T cell receptor (beta chain) derives from a study of blood T cell repertoires in COVID-19 (dated by TCRdb to 2018 to 2021). About the investigation overall: Collaborator samples came from the United States, Italy and Spain and covered acute and convalescent phases of COVID-19. The dataset comprised deeply sampled blood TCRbeta repertoires from subjects exposed to, actively infected with, or recovered from COVID-19. The repertoires were released in a freely available public database intended as a resource for research on the immune response to SARS-CoV-2. The samples were drawn from the first 160 participants of the ongoing ImmuneRACE study and from 950 to 1,500 subjects provided by 6 global collaborators. Where available, HLA class I and class II types were taken from metadata supplied by the sample provider and were not determined by assay-based typing. Sample metadata almost always included a de-identified subject ID, COVID-19 status, age in years and sex. The material from the prospective study consisted of cDNA or gDNA derived from T cells, B-cell-depleted T cells, or PBMCs. Overall study results and their limits: How much clinical and demographic metadata was included differed by source and by participant, and the metadata was provided uncurated.

The collaborating institutions used their own protocols to collect whole blood in K2EDTA tubes. Collaborator samples were shipped for TCRbeta analysis as frozen whole blood, isolated PBMCs, or DNA extracted from either sample type. Note on this clone: It has no known antigen specificity. Base qualities are not provided; no much larger clone lies one nucleotide away.

TCRbeta CDR3 regions were amplified from genomic DNA using the immunoSEQ Assay, a bias-controlled multiplex PCR. Regarding the original processing steps: The number of nucleated cells in each sample was estimated by amplification of reference gene primers within the assay. To quantify the absolute abundance of each unique TCRbeta CDR3 rearrangement, sequence reads were collapsed and filtered. For each sample, productive Simpson clonality was calculated as the square root of Simpson's diversity index across productive rearrangements. As stored in TCRdb, this immuneACCESS dataset retains in-frame rearrangements with V and J assigned. A fraction of the clones does not appear; measured against another copy, unresolved V genes explain less than half of the discrepancy, and the remainder lacks a known reason. V, J and clone size are taken as reported in that table, and D and trimming were inferred from the DNA itself. The sample records about 190,000 clones, 84% of which are singletons. The ten most abundant clones make up approximately 5.1% of the sample.

Trimming costs V 5 bases and J 4 bases, and their ends lie 14 bases apart. CDR1 and CDR2 (SGHNT, YENEEA) derive from the germline V gene. Taken from cysteine to phenylalanine, the CDR3 has 14 residues. Solely the CDR3 DNA is kept, with 42 bases framed from the first base. The sequenced material came from peripheral blood. The chain links TRBV11-3 with TRBJ1-1; the D region possibly corresponds to TRBD1 (6 bases align). The receptor was isolated from an older woman with active or convalescent COVID-19. The base sequence is TGTGCCAGCAGCCCCACAGGGTCGGGCACTGAAGCTTTCTTT. Protein translation: CASSPTGSGTEAFF.